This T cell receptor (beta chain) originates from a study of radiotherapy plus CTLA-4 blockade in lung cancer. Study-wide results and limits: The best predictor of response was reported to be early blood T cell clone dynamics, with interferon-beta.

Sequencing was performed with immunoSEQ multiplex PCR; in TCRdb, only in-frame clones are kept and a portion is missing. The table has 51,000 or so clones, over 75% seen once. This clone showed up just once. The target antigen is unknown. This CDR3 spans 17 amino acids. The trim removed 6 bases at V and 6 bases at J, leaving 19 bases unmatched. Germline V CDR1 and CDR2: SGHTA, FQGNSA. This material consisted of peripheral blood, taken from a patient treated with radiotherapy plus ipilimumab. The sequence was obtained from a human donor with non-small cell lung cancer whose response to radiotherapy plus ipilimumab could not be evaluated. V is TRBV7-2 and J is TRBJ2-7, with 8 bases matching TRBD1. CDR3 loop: CASSPGAGGLKGAEQYF. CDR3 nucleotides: TGTGCCAGCAGTCCCGGGGCAGGGGGCCTTAAAGGGGCCGAGCAGTACTTC.